This entry lists 6 T cell receptor beta chains sequenced from one sample in a study of T cells in Graves' hyperthyroidism and ophthalmopathy. Template material for amplifying TCR beta CDR3 regions consisted of RNA transcripts. The TCR CDR3 first-round RT-PCR relied on the HTBI primer set. TCRdb reprocessed the multiplex PCR reads with MiXCR, giving one entry per CDR3 protein. The table shows 500,000 to 600,000 distinct CDR3 sequences, with roughly 50% occurring only once. The sample taken for sequencing was peripheral blood or thyroid tissue (not recorded which). These receptors originate from an adult woman with Graves' disease, either hyperthyroidism or ophthalmopathy (not recorded which).

V gene TRBV7-9 combines with J gene TRBJ2-5, with 9 positions matching TRBD1. The CDR3 runs 15 residues. Germline V gives CDR1 SEHNR, CDR2 FQNEAQ (reference sequence). Germline trimming cut 2 bases from V and 4 bases from J; bases unmatched to any gene: 5. CDR3 region: CASSLTGQGLETQYF. In nucleotides, the CDR3 is TGTGCCAGCAGCTTAACGGGACAGGGTCTAGAGACCCAGTACTTC.

The sample holds many counts of this clonotype. The chain couples TRBV4-1 to TRBJ2-5, with 14 nucleotides matching TRBD2. V shed 6 bases and J 8 bases; nucleotides not matched to a gene: 5. This CDR3 contains 14 residues. Germline CDR1 is MGHRA and CDR2 is YSYEKL. CDR3 bases: TGCGCCAGCAGAAGACTAGCGGGGGGGGCCACCCAGTACTTC. This encodes CASRRLAGGATQYF.

The rearrangement links TRBV20-1 to TRBJ1-5; weak D call: TRBD1 (5 bases). V was cut by 1 base and J by 3 bases, with 22 bases left in between. The length of the CDR3 is 18 residues. CDR1 is DFQATT, CDR2 SNEGSKA, per germline (reference sequence). The CDR3 DNA follows: TGCAGTGCTAGAGTACCGAACACCGGGGCAGTAATCAATCAGCCCCAGCATTTT. It translates to CSARVPNTGAVINQPQHF.

This clonotype was counted at least ten times. V gene TRBV4-1 combines with J gene TRBJ2-7; 8 nucleotides agree with TRBD2. Germline CDR1 MGHRA, CDR2 YSYEKL. Unmatched junction bases numbered 1, after V lost 1 base and J lost 2 bases. This CDR3 has 14 amino acids. The chain's CDR3 is CASSQASGPYEQYF. The CDR3 DNA is TGCGCCAGCAGCCAAGCTAGCGGGCCCTACGAGCAGTACTTC.

This clonotype was seen at least ten times. CDR3 residues: CASSQDETQYF. CDR3 coding DNA: TGTGCCAGCAGCCAAGATGAGACCCAGTACTTC. The chain carries TRBV3-1 and TRBJ2-5; D not certain. The CDR3 runs to 11 residues. The V end was cut by 0 bases, the J end by 5 bases, with 1 base between. CDR1 is LGHDT, CDR2 YNNKEL, per germline (reference sequence).

A word on this clonotype: The junction shows a germline mismatch at one end, possibly a read error. J is TRBJ2-6 and V is TRBV19; D could derive from TRBD1 or TRBD2 (6 bases each). Per germline, CDR1 LNHDA and CDR2 SQIVND (reference sequence). The CDR3 extends over 11 amino acids. For the CDR3, the DNA is TGTGCCAGTAGTGTCCTAGGGGGGAGAGCTTTC. Translating it yields CASSVLGGRAF.